The present TCR beta chain was sequenced within a study of T cells in Graves' hyperthyroidism and ophthalmopathy. The CDR3 spans 13 residues. Germline assignment: CDR1 SGHTA and CDR2 FQGNSA. V was trimmed by 11 bases and J by 0 bases, leaving 11 bases between them. The CDR3 regions of TCR beta were amplified from RNA transcripts. The HTBI set primed first-round TCR CDR3 RT-PCR. TCRdb itself ran the multiplex PCR reads through MiXCR, one entry per CDR3 protein. The sample holds 300,000 to 450,000 distinct CDR3 sequences, approximately 14% seen once. Specimen: blood. The gene calls are TRBV7-2 and TRBJ2-1, with D uncertain. This TCR was recovered from a woman in her sixties or seventies with Graves' hyperthyroidism. The CDR3 loop is CAGTPSSYNEQFF. DNA of the CDR3: TGTGCCGGCACTCCAAGCTCCTACAATGAGCAGTTCTTC.